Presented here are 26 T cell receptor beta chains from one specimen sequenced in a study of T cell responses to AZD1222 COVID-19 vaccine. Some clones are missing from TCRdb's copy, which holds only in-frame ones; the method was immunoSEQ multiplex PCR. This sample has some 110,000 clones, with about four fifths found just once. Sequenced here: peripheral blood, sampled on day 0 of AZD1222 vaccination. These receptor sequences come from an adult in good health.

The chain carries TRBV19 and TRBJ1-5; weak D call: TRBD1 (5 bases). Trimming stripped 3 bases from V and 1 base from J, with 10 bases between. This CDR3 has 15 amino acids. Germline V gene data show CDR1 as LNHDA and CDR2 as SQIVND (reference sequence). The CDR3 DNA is TGTGCCAGTAGTATTATAGGGGCCAGCAATCAGCCCCAGCATTTT. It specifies CASSIIGASNQPQHF.

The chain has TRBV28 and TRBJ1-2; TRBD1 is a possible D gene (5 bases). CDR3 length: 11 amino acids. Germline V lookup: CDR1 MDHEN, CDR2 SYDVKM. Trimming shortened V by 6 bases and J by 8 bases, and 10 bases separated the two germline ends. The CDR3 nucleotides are TGTGCCAGCAGGCCCAGGGAGGGCTACACCTTC. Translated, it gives CASRPREGYTF.

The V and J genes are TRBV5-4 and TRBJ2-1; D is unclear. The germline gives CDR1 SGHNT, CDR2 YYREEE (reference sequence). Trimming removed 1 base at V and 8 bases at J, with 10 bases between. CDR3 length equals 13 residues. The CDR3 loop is CASSLPSAHEQFF. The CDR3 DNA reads TGTGCCAGCAGCTTGCCGAGCGCACATGAGCAGTTCTTC.

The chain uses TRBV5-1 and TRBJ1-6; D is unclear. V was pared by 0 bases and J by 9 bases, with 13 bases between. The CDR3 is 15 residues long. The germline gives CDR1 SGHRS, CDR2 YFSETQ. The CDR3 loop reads CASSLGSRVSSPLHF. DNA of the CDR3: TGCGCCAGCAGCTTGGGTTCTCGGGTTTCTTCACCCCTCCACTTT.

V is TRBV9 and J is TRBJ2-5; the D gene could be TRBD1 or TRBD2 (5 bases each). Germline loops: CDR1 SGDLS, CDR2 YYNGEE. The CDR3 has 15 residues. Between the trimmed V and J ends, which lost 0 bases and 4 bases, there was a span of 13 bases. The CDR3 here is CASSVASGATETQYF. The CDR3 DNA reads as TGTGCCAGCAGCGTAGCTTCCGGGGCCACAGAGACCCAGTACTTC.

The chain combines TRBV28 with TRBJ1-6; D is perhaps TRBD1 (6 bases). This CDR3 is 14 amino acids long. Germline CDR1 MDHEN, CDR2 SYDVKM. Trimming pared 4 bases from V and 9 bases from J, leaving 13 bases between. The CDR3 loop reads CASSSGRGISPLHF. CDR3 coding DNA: TGTGCCAGCAGTTCGGGCAGGGGTATTTCACCCCTCCACTTT.

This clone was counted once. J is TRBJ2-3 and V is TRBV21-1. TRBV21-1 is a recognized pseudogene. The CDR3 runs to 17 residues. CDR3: CASSKGRAVGSTDTQYF. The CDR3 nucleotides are TGTGCCAGCAGCAAAGGTCGGGCGGTGGGTAGCACAGATACGCAGTATTTT.

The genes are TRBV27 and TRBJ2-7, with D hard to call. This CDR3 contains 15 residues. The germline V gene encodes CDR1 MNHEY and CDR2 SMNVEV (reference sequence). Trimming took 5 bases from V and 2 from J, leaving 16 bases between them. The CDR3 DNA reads TGTGCCAGCAGTCCCGGACCCTATTCCCCCTACGAGCAGTACTTC. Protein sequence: CASSPGPYSPYEQYF.

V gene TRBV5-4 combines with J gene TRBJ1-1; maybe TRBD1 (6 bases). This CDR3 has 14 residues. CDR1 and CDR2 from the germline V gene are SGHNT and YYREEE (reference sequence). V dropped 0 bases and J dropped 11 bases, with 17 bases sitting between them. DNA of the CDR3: TGTGCCAGCAGCTTGGGTGGGGACTCGAGGGGGGCTTTCTTT. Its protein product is CASSLGGDSRGAFF.

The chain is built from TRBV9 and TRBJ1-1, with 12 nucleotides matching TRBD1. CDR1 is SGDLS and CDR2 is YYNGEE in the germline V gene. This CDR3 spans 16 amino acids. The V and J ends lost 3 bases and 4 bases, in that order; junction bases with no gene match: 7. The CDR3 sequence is CASSGGTGGIGTEAFF. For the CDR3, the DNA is TGTGCCAGCAGCGGCGGGACAGGGGGCATAGGCACTGAAGCTTTCTTT.

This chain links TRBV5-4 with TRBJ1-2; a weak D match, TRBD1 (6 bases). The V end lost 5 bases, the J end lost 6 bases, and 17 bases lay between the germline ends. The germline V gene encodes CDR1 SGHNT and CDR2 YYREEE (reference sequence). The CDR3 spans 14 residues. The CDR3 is CASSLFSRGDGYTF. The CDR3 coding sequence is TGTGCCAGCAGTCTCTTCTCCAGGGGAGATGGCTACACCTTC.

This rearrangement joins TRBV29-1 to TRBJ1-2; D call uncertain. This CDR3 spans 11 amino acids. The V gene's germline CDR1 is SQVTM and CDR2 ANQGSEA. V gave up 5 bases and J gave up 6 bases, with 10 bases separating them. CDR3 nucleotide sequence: TGCAGCGTTTCTCCGGGTGATGGCTACACCTTC. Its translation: CSVSPGDGYTF. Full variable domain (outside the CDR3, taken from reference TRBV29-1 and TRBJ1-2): SAVISQKPSRDICQRGTSLTIQCQVDSQVTMMFWYRQQPGQSLTLIATANQGSEATYESGFVIDKFPISRPNLTFSTLTVSNMSPEDSSIYLCSVSPGDGYTFGSGTRLTVV.

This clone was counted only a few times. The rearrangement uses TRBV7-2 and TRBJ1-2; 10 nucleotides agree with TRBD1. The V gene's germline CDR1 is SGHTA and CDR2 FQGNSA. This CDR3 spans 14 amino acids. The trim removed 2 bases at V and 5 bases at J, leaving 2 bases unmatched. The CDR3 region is CASSLQGQGYGYTF. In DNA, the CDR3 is TGTGCCAGCAGCTTACAGGGACAGGGGTATGGCTACACCTTC.

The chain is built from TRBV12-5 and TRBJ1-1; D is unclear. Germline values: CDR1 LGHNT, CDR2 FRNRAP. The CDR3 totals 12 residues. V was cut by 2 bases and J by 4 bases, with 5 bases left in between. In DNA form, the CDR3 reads TGTGCTAGTGGTTTGTGGGGCACTGAAGCTTTCTTT. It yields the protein CASGLWGTEAFF.

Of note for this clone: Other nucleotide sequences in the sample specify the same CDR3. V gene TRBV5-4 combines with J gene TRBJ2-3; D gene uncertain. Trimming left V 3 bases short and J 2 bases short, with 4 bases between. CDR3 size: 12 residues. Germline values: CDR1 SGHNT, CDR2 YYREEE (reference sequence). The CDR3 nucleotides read TGTGCCAGCAGCTCTGACACAGATACGCAGTATTTT. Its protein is CASSSDTDTQYF.

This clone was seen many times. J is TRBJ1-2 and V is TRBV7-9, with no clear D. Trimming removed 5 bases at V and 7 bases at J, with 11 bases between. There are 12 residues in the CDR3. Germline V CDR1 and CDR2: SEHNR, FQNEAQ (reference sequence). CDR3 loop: CASSAERSGYTF. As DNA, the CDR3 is TGTGCCAGCAGCGCAGAGAGGTCTGGCTACACCTTC.

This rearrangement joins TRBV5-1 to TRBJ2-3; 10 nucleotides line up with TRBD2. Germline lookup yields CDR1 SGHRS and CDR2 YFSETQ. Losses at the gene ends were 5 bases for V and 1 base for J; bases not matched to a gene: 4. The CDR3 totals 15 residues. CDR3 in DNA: TGCGCCAGCAGGCGGCTAGCGGGGGGCACAGATACGCAGTATTTT. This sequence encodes CASRRLAGGTDTQYF.

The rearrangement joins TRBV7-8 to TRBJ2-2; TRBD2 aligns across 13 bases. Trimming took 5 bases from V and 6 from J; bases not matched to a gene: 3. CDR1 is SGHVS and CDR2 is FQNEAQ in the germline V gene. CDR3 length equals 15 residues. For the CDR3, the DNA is TGTGCCAGCAGCCGAGGGACTAGCGGGGCCGGGGAGCTGTTTTTT. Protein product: CASSRGTSGAGELFF. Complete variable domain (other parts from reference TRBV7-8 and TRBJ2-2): GAGVSQSPRYKVAKRGQDVALRCDPISGHVSLFWYQQALGQGPEFLTYFQNEAQLDKSGLPSDRFFAERPEGSVSTLKIQRTQQEDSAVYLCASSRGTSGAGELFFGEGSRLTVL.

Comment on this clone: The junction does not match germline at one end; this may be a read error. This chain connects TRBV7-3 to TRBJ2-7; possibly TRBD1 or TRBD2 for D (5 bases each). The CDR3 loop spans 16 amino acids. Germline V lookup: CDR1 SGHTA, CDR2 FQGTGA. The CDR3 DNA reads TGTGCCAGCAGCCCCCACGGGGCGACTATCTCCTCCGAGCAGTACTTC. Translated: CASSPHGATISSEQYF. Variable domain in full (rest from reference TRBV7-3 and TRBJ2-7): GAGVSQTPSNKVTEKGKYVELRCDPISGHTALYWYRQSLGQGPEFLIYFQGTGAADDSGLPNDRFFAVRPEGSVSTLKIQRTERGDSAVYLCASSPHGATISSEQYFGPGTRLTVT.

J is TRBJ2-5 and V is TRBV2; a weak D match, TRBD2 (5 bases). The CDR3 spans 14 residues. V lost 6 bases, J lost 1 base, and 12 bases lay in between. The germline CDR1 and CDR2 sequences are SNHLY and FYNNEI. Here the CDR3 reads CASRARVTQETQYF. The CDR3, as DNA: TGTGCCAGCAGGGCGAGGGTAACCCAAGAGACCCAGTACTTC.

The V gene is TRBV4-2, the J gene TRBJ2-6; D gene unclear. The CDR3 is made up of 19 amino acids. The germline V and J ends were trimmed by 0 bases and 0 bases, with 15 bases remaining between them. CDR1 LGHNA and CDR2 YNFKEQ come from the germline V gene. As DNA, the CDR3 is TGTGCCAGCAGCCAAGAGAGTAGCTCTCTATTCTCTGGGGCCAACGTCCTGACTTTC. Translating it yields CASSQESSSLFSGANVLTF.

Here the CDR3 DNA reads TGTGCCAGCAGCCCCCAGGGAGATACGCAGTATTTT. Translation gives CASSPQGDTQYF. The J gene is TRBJ2-3, the V gene TRBV11-2; tentative D call: TRBD1 (5 bases). Germline lookup yields CDR1 SGHAT and CDR2 FQNNGV. V lost 5 bases to trimming and J lost 5 bases, with 8 bases between them. The CDR3 covers 12 residues.

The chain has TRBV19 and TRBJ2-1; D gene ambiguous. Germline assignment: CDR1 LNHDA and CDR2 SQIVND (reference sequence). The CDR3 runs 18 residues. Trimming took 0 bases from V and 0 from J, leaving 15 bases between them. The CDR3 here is CASSIELPPAGSYNEQFF. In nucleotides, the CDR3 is TGTGCCAGTAGTATAGAGCTCCCTCCTGCCGGCTCCTACAATGAGCAGTTCTTC.

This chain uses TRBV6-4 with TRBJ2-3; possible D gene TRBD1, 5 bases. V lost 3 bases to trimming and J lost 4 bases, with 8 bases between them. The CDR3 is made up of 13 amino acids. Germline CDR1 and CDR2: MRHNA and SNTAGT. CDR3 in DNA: TGTGCCAGCAGTGATCAGGGTGCAGATACGCAGTATTTT. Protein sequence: CASSDQGADTQYF.

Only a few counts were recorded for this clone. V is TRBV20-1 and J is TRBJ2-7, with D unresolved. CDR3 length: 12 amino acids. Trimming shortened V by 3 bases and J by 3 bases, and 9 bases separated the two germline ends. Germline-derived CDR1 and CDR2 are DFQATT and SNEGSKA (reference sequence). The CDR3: CSASPRNYEQYF. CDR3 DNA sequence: TGCAGTGCTAGTCCGAGGAACTACGAGCAGTACTTC.

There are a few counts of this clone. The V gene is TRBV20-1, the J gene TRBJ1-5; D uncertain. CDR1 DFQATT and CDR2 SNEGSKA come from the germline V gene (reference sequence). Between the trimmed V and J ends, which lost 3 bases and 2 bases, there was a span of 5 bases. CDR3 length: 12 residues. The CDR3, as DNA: TGCAGTGCTAGTACAGGCAATCAGCCCCAGCATTTT. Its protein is CSASTGNQPQHF.